This T cell receptor beta chain was identified during a study of cytomegalovirus exposure and HLA in healthy donors. The germline V gene has CDR1 LNHNV and CDR2 YYDKDF (reference sequence). This CDR3 contains 14 residues. About this clone: Antigen: not known. The junction does not match germline at one end; this may be a read error.

It was with 60 Vbeta and 13 Jbeta primers that the PCR ran. Clones were sequenced by immunoSEQ multiplex PCR, and TCRdb holds only the in-frame ones, with some missing. The table records about 130,000 clones, around two thirds of them present only once. Study-level results: The authors listed roughly 150 TCR beta chains as cytomegalovirus-associated. Presence/absence analyses assumed roughly uniform sequencing depth across donors.

What was sequenced was PBMCs. The TCR sequence derives from a man aged 18 to 30 in good health and CMV-seropositive. V gene TRBV15 combines with J gene TRBJ2-7, with TRBD2 as a possible D gene (5 bases). The chain's CDR3 is CAASREGTSYEQYF. DNA for the CDR3: TGTGCCGCCAGCAGAGAGGGCACGTCCTACGAGCAGTACTTC.